The rows below give T cell receptor beta chains drawn from one sample of a study of blood T cell repertoires in COVID-19. The repertoire was sequenced with immunoSEQ multiplex PCR; TCRdb's copy has only in-frame clones and lacks some. This sample has roughly 100,000 clones, with around 83% found just once. Sequenced input: peripheral blood. All receptors come from a man between 70 and 80 years old with active or convalescent COVID-19. CDR3s include the opening cysteine and the closing phenylalanine or tryptophan. The D gene is left open where the match is weak. Clone size is shown for a subset of rows, as once, few, many or a class of expanded clone.

cdr3_aa cdr3_nt clone_size j_call d_call v_call
CASSLGVAGGETQYF TGTGCCAGCAGCTTAGGAGTAGCGGGAGGGGAGACCCAGTACTTC - TRBJ2-5 TRBD2 TRBV5-5
CASHGGVYNEQFF TGTGCCAGCCACGGGGGAGTTTACAATGAGCAGTTCTTC once TRBJ2-1 - TRBV28
CASTRSGRGNYGYTF TGTGCCAGCACCCGAAGTGGCAGGGGCAACTATGGCTACACCTTC - TRBJ1-2 - TRBV28
CASKDRWVNQPQHF TGTGCCAGCAAGGACAGGTGGGTCAATCAGCCCCAGCATTTT - TRBJ1-5 TRBD1 TRBV2
CASSYSGAGTNQPQHF TGTGCCAGCAGTTACTCAGGGGCAGGGACTAATCAGCCCCAGCATTTT - TRBJ1-5 - TRBV6-5
CASSRDPDRNYGYTF TGTGCCAGCAGTCGTGACCCAGACAGGAACTATGGCTACACCTTC - TRBJ1-2 - TRBV28
CASSVTGSGNSPLHF TGTGCCAGCAGCGTGACAGGGAGCGGTAATTCACCCCTCCACTTT - TRBJ1-6 TRBD1 TRBV5-6
CASSYYRVGTGELFF TGTGCCAGCAGTTACTACAGGGTGGGCACCGGGGAGCTGTTTTTT - TRBJ2-2 - TRBV6-5
CASSYLTGGPKNQPQHF TGTGCCAGCAGTTACCTCACAGGGGGTCCGAAAAATCAGCCCCAGCATTTT - TRBJ1-5 TRBD1 TRBV6-2/TRBV6-3
CATHFVREATEAFF TGTGCCACCCATTTTGTGAGGGAGGCCACTGAAGCTTTCTTT once TRBJ1-1 - TRBV10-3
CASSKQGISGYTF TGTGCCAGCAGCAAACAGGGAATCAGCGGCTACACCTTC - TRBJ1-2 - TRBV7-9
CSVQGVSYNEQFF TGCAGCGTACAGGGGGTTTCCTACAATGAGCAGTTCTTC - TRBJ2-1 TRBD1 TRBV29-1
CASRSPGGSGNTIYF TGTGCCAGCAGATCTCCAGGGGGCTCTGGAAACACCATATATTTT - TRBJ1-3 TRBD1 TRBV28
CASSSGQGARNSPLHF TGTGCCAGCAGTTCCGGACAGGGGGCGCGAAATTCACCCCTCCACTTT - TRBJ1-6 TRBD1 TRBV28
CASSLLGLGTEAFF TGTGCCAGCAGCCTACTGGGACTGGGCACTGAAGCTTTCTTT - TRBJ1-1 - TRBV3-1/TRBV3-2
CASSLGTGGGSPLHF TGTGCCAGCAGCTTAGGGACAGGGGGTGGATCACCCCTCCACTTT once TRBJ1-6 TRBD1 TRBV11-2
CASSLEPRGGSGETQYF TGCGCCAGCAGCTTGGAACCCCGGGGGGGGTCCGGGGAGACCCAGTACTTC - TRBJ2-5 TRBD2 TRBV5-1
CASSRGTSGGTDTQYF TGCGCCAGCAGCCGTGGGACTAGCGGGGGCACAGATACGCAGTATTTT - TRBJ2-3 TRBD2 TRBV5-1
CASSIRLIASTDTQYF TGTGCCAGCAGCATTCGATTGATAGCTAGCACAGATACGCAGTATTTT - TRBJ2-3 - TRBV7-2
CASSVVGQTNTEAFF TGTGCCAGCAGCGTAGTTGGGCAGACCAACACTGAAGCTTTCTTT - TRBJ1-1 - TRBV9
CASRRTGAGGRPNEQFF TGTGCCAGCCGAAGGACTGGGGCGGGGGGGCGCCCCAATGAGCAGTTCTTC - TRBJ2-1 TRBD2 TRBV7-8
CASSEWGQGGSPLHF TGTGCCAGCAGTGAATGGGGACAGGGCGGCTCACCCCTCCACTTT - TRBJ1-6 TRBD1 TRBV2
CASGGTHTDTQYF TGTGCCAGCGGGGGGACCCACACAGATACGCAGTATTTT - TRBJ2-3 - TRBV6-5
CASSSPDRGSGYTF TGTGCCAGCAGTTCCCCAGACAGGGGCAGCGGCTACACCTTC - TRBJ1-2 TRBD1 TRBV6-5
CASSIGQAVGTEAFF TGTGCCAGTAGTATAGGACAAGCAGTAGGCACTGAAGCTTTCTTT - TRBJ1-1 - TRBV19
CASSLPGQGGSPLHF TGTGCCAGCAGCCTCCCAGGACAGGGGGGTTCACCCCTCCACTTT - TRBJ1-6 TRBD1 TRBV28
CASSTGGQMGFNSPLHF TGCGCCAGCAGCACCGGAGGACAGATGGGTTTTAATTCACCCCTCCACTTT - TRBJ1-6 - TRBV5-1
CASRLQGDTEAFF TGCGCCAGCAGGCTACAGGGGGACACTGAAGCTTTCTTT - TRBJ1-1 TRBD1 TRBV5-1
CASSPRQGENTEAFF TGTGCCAGTAGTCCCAGACAGGGAGAGAACACTGAAGCTTTCTTT few TRBJ1-1 TRBD1 TRBV19
CASSLVSGFTGELFF TGTGCCAGCAGCTTAGTTTCAGGGTTCACCGGGGAGCTGTTTTTT - TRBJ2-2 - TRBV11-3
CASSYGASGANVLTF TGTGCCAGCAGTTACGGAGCATCTGGGGCCAACGTCCTGACTTTC - TRBJ2-6 - TRBV6-5
CASSASYQETQYF TGTGCCAGCAGCGCCTCGTACCAAGAGACCCAGTACTTC - TRBJ2-5 - TRBV9